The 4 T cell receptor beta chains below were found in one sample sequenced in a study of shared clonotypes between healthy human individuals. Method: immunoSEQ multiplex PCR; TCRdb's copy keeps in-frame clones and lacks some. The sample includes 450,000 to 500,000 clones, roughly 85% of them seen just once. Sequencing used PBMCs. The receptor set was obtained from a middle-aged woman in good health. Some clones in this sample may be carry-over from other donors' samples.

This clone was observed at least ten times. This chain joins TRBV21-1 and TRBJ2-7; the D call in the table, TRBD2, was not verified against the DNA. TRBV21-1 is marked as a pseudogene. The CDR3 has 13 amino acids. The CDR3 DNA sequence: TGTGCCAGCAGCAAGAGTGGAGGGACCGAGCAGTACTTC. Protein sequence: CASSKSGGTEQYF.

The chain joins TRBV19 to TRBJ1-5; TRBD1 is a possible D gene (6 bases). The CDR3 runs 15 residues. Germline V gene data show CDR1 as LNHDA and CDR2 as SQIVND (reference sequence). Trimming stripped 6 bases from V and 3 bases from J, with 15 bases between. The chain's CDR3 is CASSQGNIYNQPQHF. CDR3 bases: TGTGCCAGTAGCCAGGGGAACATTTACAATCAGCCCCAGCATTTT.

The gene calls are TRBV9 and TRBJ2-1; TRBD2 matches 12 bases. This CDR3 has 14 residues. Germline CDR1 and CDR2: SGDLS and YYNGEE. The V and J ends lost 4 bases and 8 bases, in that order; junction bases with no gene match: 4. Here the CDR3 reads CASSSSGREDEQFF. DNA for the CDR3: TGTGCCAGCAGCTCTAGCGGGAGGGAGGATGAGCAGTTCTTC.

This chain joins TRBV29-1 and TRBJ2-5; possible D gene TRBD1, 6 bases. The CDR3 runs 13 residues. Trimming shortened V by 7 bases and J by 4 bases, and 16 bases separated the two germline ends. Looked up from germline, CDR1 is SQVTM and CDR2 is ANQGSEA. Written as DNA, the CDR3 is TGCAGCGCCACCCCGACAGGTGCAGAGACCCAGTACTTC. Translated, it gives CSATPTGAETQYF.